The rows below give T cell receptor beta chains drawn from one sample of a study of shared clonotypes between healthy human individuals. Generated by immunoSEQ multiplex PCR, the TCRdb table keeps only in-frame clones and is missing some. The data contain 2,500,000 or so clones, roughly 92% of them singletons. The sample comprised naive CD4+ T cells from PBMCs. These receptors all come from a man aged 18 to 29 in good health. Some clones in this sample may be carry-over from other donors' samples. CDR3s include the opening cysteine and the closing phenylalanine or tryptophan.

>TRBJ2-3|TRBV4-2
CASSQVGLAGGLMDTQYF
>TRBJ1-2|TRBV5-5
CASSPEGGANYGYTF
>TRBJ2-5|TRBV11-1
CASSPRPGETQYF
>TRBJ2-7|TRBV25-1
CASSWTGAAYEQYF
>TRBJ1-1|TRBV6-5
CASRIGQFNTEAFF
>TRBJ2-2|TRBV28
CASSLLANTGELFF
>TRBJ1-1|TRBV18
CASSPRGQDTEAFF
>TRBJ2-3|TRBV4-1
CASSHPTGQVTDTQYF
>TRBJ2-3|TRBV5-6
CASSPLQGAPGTDTQYF
>TRBJ2-7|TRBV28
CASSLTLRGLSYEQYF
>TRBJ2-3|TRBV5-1
CASSSQTSTDTQYF
>TRBJ1-1|TRBV28
CASRYLSEGGTEAFF
>TRBJ1-1|TRBV5-1
CASSFDLSEAFF
>TRBJ2-7|TRBV19
CASSTYRGGSYEQYF
>TRBJ2-7|TRBV5-1
CASSWGTGGNEQYF
>TRBJ2-5|TRBV2
CASRVAGGQETQYF
>TRBJ1-1|TRBV7-2
CASSLEPGQAYTEAFF
>TRBJ1-1|TRBV15
CATSSDRFTEAFF
>TRBJ1-4|TRBV18
CASSPLGPGTGKLNEKLFF
>TRBJ2-3|TRBV11-3
CASSLDRWNF
>TRBJ2-2|TRBV7-9
CASSPERTGELFF
>TRBJ1-1|TRBV29-1
CSVLGLYGGEAFF
>TRBJ2-5|TRBV14
CASSQGQGRRPRETQYF
>TRBJ2-1|TRBV4-1
CASSPQPGQSYNEQFF
>TRBJ2-5|TRBV10-1
CASRGTEETQYF
>TRBJ2-7|TRBV7-8
CASSPRGQVGSGHYEQYF
>TRBJ1-1|TRBV7-2
CASSLVFRRGGTEAFF
>TRBJ1-4|TRBV5-8
CASSLFRVDNEKLFF
>TRBJ2-7|TRBV14
CASSQLAGKENEQYF
>TRBJ2-5|TRBV7-3
CASSLPRDEQGSQYF
>TRBJ2-7|TRBV28
CASSTQGVSSYEQYF
>TRBJ2-3|TRBV6-1
CASSERGTPDTQYF
>TRBJ2-7|TRBV21-1
CASSKPDIPWGPSGPMGEQYF
>TRBJ2-2|TRBV7-3
CASSSWGTGATAGELFF
>TRBJ1-1|TRBV28
CASSWGALKGTEAFF
>TRBJ2-1|TRBV10-3
CAISAPPGQGTYNEQFF
>TRBJ2-7|TRBV27
CASSLFAGAQSKEQYF
>TRBJ2-2|TRBV19
CASSTLGQLTGELFF
>TRBJ1-1|TRBV21-1
CASSFGTPFF
>TRBJ2-1|TRBV7-9
CASSFTQGRNEQFF
>TRBJ1-4|TRBV5-1
CASSLDPGDEKLFF
>TRBJ1-1|TRBV5-1
CASSPNRGQEAFF
>TRBJ2-7|TRBV30
CAWSDGTVYEQYF
>TRBJ2-3|TRBV7-9
CASSFASGAGAQYF
>TRBJ2-7|TRBV28
CASRRGLAGGRGTGEQYF
>TRBJ2-1|TRBV5-1
CASSQWPGSLNEQFF
>TRBJ1-5|TRBV28
CASSPYTRAAQGNQPQHF
>TRBJ2-3|TRBV7-9
CASSPQTGTDTQYF